This T cell receptor beta chain was retrieved from a study of OX40 agonist ivuxolimab in advanced cancers. Trimming removed 6 bases at V and 5 bases at J, with 13 bases between. The CDR3 runs to 14 residues. CDR1 is SGHTA and CDR2 is FQGNSA in the germline V gene. Measured with immunoSEQ multiplex PCR; TCRdb has only the in-frame clones, and not every one. The table has 65,000 to 80,000 clones, about nine tenths seen once. The chain uses TRBV7-2 and TRBJ2-2; D may be TRBD1 (7 bases). This receptor was obtained from an adult with an advanced solid tumor such as melanoma, head and neck, liver or kidney cancer. The material sequenced was CD4+ or CD8+ T cells sorted from blood, taken in a trial of the OX40 agonist ivuxolimab. This CDR3 reads CASRGGGLTGELFF. In nucleotides, the CDR3 is TGTGCCAGCAGAGGAGGGGGCTTAACCGGGGAGCTGTTTTTT.